This T cell receptor beta chain was captured in a study of T-cell reconstitution after alpha-beta-depleted transplantation in children. Findings and caveats of the study: The study traced high day-60 TCRbeta diversity in some patients to surviving recipient T cells and thymic progenitors. Reports say that about two months after transplant, the alpha-beta T cells came out of several hundred graft clones that had expanded. T-cell numbers and diversity, one year after transplant, stemmed largely from T cells that were newly produced.

Trimming cost V 7 bases and J 3 bases; bases outside gene matches: 15. The CDR3 length is 18 residues. Germline assignment: CDR1 SGHRS and CDR2 YFSETQ. Of note for this clonotype: Its antigen is still unknown.

This sample's TCRbeta library carried unique molecular identifier barcodes. TCRdb independently ran MiXCR on the PCR reads; one entry per CDR3 protein. Here the sample spans about 200,000 distinct CDR3 sequences, 6.6% being singletons. The rearrangement uses TRBV5-1 and TRBJ2-5; 13 bases agree with TRBD2. The TCR sequence derives from a boy aged 2 to 10 with acute lymphoblastic leukemia, due to receive a stem cell transplant. The material sequenced was PBMCs, taken before TCRalphabeta/CD19-depleted stem cell transplant. CDR3 sequence reads: CASARRDPGLAGKETQYF. The CDR3 DNA sequence: TGCGCCAGCGCCCGCCGAGATCCGGGACTAGCGGGGAAAGAGACCCAGTACTTC.